The rows below give T cell receptor beta chains drawn from one sample of a study of blood T cells in healthy people across ages. MiXCR, applied by TCRdb to the 5' RACE reads, yields one record per CDR3 protein. The sample yields approximately 1.5 million distinct CDR3 sequences, approximately 42% seen once. Material: blood. These receptor sequences come from a woman younger than 30 in good health. The CDR3 runs from the conserved cysteine through the conserved F or W. Fields, in order: V gene, D gene, J gene, clone size, CDR3 DNA, CDR3 protein. The D gene is left open where the match is weak. Rows give clone size only sometimes, using once, few, many, or a class for an expanded clone.

v_call: TRBV30
d_call: -
j_call: TRBJ1-1
clone_size: -
cdr3_nt: TGTGCCTGGAGTGTAACAGGCCAGGGCACTGAAGCTTTCTTT
cdr3_aa: CAWSVTGQGTEAFF

v_call: TRBV5-4
d_call: -
j_call: TRBJ1-4
clone_size: -
cdr3_nt: TGTGCCAGCAGCTGGGGGATTCAGGAAAAACTGTTTTTT
cdr3_aa: CASSWGIQEKLFF

v_call: TRBV20-1
d_call: -
j_call: TRBJ1-5
clone_size: few
cdr3_nt: TGCAGTGCTAGAGGTCAATATAGCAATCAGCCCCAGCATTTT
cdr3_aa: CSARGQYSNQPQHF

v_call: TRBV20-1
d_call: -
j_call: TRBJ2-7
clone_size: -
cdr3_nt: TGCAGTGCTAGTCCGACAGTGGGATTCTACGAGCAGTACTTC
cdr3_aa: CSASPTVGFYEQYF

v_call: TRBV7-6
d_call: TRBD1
j_call: TRBJ2-7
clone_size: few
cdr3_nt: TGTGCCAGCAGTTCCGGGACAGGAATTATCTACGAGCAGTACTTC
cdr3_aa: CASSSGTGIIYEQYF

v_call: TRBV11-2
d_call: -
j_call: TRBJ2-7
clone_size: few
cdr3_nt: TGTGCCAGCAGCTTAGTTCCCTTGGCAGGGGACGAGCAGTACTTC
cdr3_aa: CASSLVPLAGDEQYF

v_call: TRBV6-5
d_call: -
j_call: TRBJ2-1
clone_size: -
cdr3_nt: TGTGCCAGCAGGCGGACCCGGGACTCCAGCAATGAGCAGTTCTTC
cdr3_aa: CASRRTRDSSNEQFF

v_call: TRBV25-1
d_call: -
j_call: TRBJ2-1
clone_size: few
cdr3_nt: TGTGCCAGCAGTGAGACTACCGGGACTGAGCAGTTCTTC
cdr3_aa: CASSETTGTEQFF

v_call: TRBV6-5
d_call: -
j_call: TRBJ2-3
clone_size: -
cdr3_nt: TGTGCCAGCAGTTATGGACTGCACACAGATACGCAGTATTTT
cdr3_aa: CASSYGLHTDTQYF

v_call: TRBV7-2
d_call: -
j_call: TRBJ1-2
clone_size: -
cdr3_nt: TGTGCCAGCAGTAACAGGCCTTACTATGGCTACACCTTC
cdr3_aa: CASSNRPYYGYTF

v_call: TRBV20-1
d_call: TRBD1
j_call: TRBJ1-1
clone_size: -
cdr3_nt: TGCAGTGCTCGGACAGGGGCGAACACTGAAGCTTTCTTT
cdr3_aa: CSARTGANTEAFF

v_call: TRBV5-1
d_call: -
j_call: TRBJ2-7
clone_size: -
cdr3_nt: TGCGCCAGCAGCTTATCATCAGCTTTCTCCTACGAGCAGTACTTC
cdr3_aa: CASSLSSAFSYEQYF

v_call: TRBV29-1
d_call: TRBD1
j_call: TRBJ1-3
clone_size: -
cdr3_nt: TGCAGCGTGAACGACAGGGGGAACACCATATATTTT
cdr3_aa: CSVNDRGNTIYF

v_call: TRBV27
d_call: -
j_call: TRBJ2-1
clone_size: -
cdr3_nt: TGTGCCAGCAGTTCCAGCCATGCCAGCTCCTACAATGAGCAGTTCTTC
cdr3_aa: CASSSSHASSYNEQFF

v_call: TRBV20-1
d_call: -
j_call: TRBJ2-1
clone_size: -
cdr3_nt: TGCAGTGCTATTAAGGCCCAAGGCAATGAGCAGTTCTTC
cdr3_aa: CSAIKAQGNEQFF

v_call: TRBV10-3
d_call: -
j_call: TRBJ1-5
clone_size: -
cdr3_nt: TGTGCCTCCAAGGGGGAGGGCAATCAGCCCCAGCATTTT
cdr3_aa: CASKGEGNQPQHF

v_call: TRBV28
d_call: TRBD1
j_call: TRBJ2-7
clone_size: few
cdr3_nt: TGTGCCAGCAGTTCCACCGAGGGACAGGGGCGGTACGAGCAGTACTTC
cdr3_aa: CASSSTEGQGRYEQYF

v_call: TRBV28
d_call: -
j_call: TRBJ2-7
clone_size: few
cdr3_nt: TGTGCCAGCAGCTTCCCCAGGGAGCGCTACGAGCAGTACTTC
cdr3_aa: CASSFPRERYEQYF

v_call: TRBV27
d_call: -
j_call: TRBJ1-1
clone_size: once
cdr3_nt: TGTGCCAGCAGCCAGGGGCGGTATTCTGAAGCTTTCTTT
cdr3_aa: CASSQGRYSEAFF

v_call: TRBV10-3
d_call: TRBD2
j_call: TRBJ2-1
clone_size: -
cdr3_nt: TGTGCCATCAGGGAGGGACTAGCGGGACCGTTGGATGAGCAGTTCTTC
cdr3_aa: CAIREGLAGPLDEQFF

v_call: TRBV6-2/TRBV6-3
d_call: TRBD2
j_call: TRBJ2-5
clone_size: -
cdr3_nt: TGTGCCAGCAGATTAGCGGGAGATGAAGAGACCCAGTACTTC
cdr3_aa: CASRLAGDEETQYF

v_call: TRBV4-3
d_call: TRBD1
j_call: TRBJ2-7
clone_size: many
cdr3_nt: TGCGCCAGCAGCCATACAACAGGGGGCGACTCCTACGAGCAGTACTTC
cdr3_aa: CASSHTTGGDSYEQYF

v_call: TRBV5-1
d_call: -
j_call: TRBJ2-3
clone_size: -
cdr3_nt: TGCGCCAGCAGCTTGGAACGGGGGGCCCCCGCAGATACGCAGTATTTT
cdr3_aa: CASSLERGAPADTQYF

v_call: TRBV18
d_call: -
j_call: TRBJ1-4
clone_size: -
cdr3_nt: TGTGCCAGCTCACCAAACCCAGGGACTAATGAAAAACTGTTTTTT
cdr3_aa: CASSPNPGTNEKLFF

v_call: TRBV12-3/TRBV12-4
d_call: -
j_call: TRBJ1-6
clone_size: few
cdr3_nt: TGTGCCAGCAGAACAGGGTGGAGGGTAAATAATTCACCCCTCCACTTT
cdr3_aa: CASRTGWRVNNSPLHF

v_call: TRBV5-1
d_call: TRBD1
j_call: TRBJ1-4
clone_size: many
cdr3_nt: TGTGCCAGCAGTCCGGGACAGGGCTATGAAAAACTGTTTTTT
cdr3_aa: CASSPGQGYEKLFF

v_call: TRBV29-1
d_call: TRBD2
j_call: TRBJ2-3
clone_size: once
cdr3_nt: TGCAGCGTGACTAGCGGGGGCACAGATACGCAGTATTTT
cdr3_aa: CSVTSGGTDTQYF